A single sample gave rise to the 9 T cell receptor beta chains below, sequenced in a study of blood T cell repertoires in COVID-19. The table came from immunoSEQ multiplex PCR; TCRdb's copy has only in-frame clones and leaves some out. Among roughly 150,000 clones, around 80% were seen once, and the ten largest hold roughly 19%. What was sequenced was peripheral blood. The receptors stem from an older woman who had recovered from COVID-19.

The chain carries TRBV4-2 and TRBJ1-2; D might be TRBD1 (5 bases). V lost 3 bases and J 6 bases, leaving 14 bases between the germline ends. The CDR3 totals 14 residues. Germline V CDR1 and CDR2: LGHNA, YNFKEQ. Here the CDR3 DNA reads TGTGCCAGCAGCCAGGACACGGGGAGGGATGGCTACACCTTC. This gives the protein CASSQDTGRDGYTF.

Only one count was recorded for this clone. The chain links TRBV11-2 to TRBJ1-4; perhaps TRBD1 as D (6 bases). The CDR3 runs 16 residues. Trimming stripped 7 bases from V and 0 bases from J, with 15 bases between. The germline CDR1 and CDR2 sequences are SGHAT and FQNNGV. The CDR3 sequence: CASTTGTSATNEKLFF. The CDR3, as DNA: TGTGCCAGCACCACCGGGACATCAGCAACTAATGAAAAACTGTTTTTT. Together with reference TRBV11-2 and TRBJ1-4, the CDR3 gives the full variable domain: EAGVAQSPRYKIIEKRQSVAFWCNPISGHATLYWYQQILGQGPKLLIQFQNNGVVDDSQLPKDRFSAERLKGVDSTLKIQPAKLEDSAVYLCASTTGTSATNEKLFFGSGTQLSVL.

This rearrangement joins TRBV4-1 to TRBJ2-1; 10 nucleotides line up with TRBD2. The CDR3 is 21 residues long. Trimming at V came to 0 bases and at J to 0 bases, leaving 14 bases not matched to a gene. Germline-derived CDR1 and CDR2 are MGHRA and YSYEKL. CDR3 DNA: TGCGCCAGCAGCCAAGAAGGGGTGGCTAGCGGGAGACTGAGCTCCTACAATGAGCAGTTCTTC. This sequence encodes CASSQEGVASGRLSSYNEQFF.

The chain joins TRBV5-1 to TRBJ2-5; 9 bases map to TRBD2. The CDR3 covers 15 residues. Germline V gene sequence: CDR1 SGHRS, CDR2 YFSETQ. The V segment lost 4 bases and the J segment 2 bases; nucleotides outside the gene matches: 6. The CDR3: CASSPRLAEQETQYF. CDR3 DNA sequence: TGCGCCAGCAGCCCCAGACTAGCGGAACAAGAGACCCAGTACTTC.

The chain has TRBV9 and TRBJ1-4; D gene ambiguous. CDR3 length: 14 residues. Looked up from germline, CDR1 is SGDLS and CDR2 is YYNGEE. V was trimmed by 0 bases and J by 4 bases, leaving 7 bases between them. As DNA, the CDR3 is TGTGCCAGCAGCGTAGTGAGGTGTAATGAAAAACTGTTTTTT. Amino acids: CASSVVRCNEKLFF.

CDR3 coding DNA: TGTGCCAGCCTCGGACAGGCCATCGAAAAACTGTTTTTT. Translation: CASLGQAIEKLFF. The chain uses TRBV19 and TRBJ1-4; 7 bases line up with TRBD1. CDR1 and CDR2 (germline): LNHDA, SQIVND (reference sequence). The V gene end was trimmed by 9 bases and the J gene end by 8 bases; junction bases not matched to a gene: 9. The CDR3 sequence is 13 residues long.

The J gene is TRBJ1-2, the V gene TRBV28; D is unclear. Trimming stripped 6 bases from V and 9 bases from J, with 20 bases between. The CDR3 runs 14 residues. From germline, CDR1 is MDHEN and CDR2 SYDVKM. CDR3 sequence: CASRRVAAAGSYTF. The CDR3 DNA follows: TGTGCCAGCAGGCGGGTGGCAGCCGCCGGTAGCTACACCTTC.

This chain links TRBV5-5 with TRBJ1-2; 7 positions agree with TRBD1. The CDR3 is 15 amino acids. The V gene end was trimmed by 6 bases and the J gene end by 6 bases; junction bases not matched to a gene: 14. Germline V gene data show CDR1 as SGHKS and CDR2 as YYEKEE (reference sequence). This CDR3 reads CASTPARQGRDGYTF. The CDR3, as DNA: TGTGCCAGCACCCCTGCCAGACAGGGCAGGGATGGCTACACCTTC.

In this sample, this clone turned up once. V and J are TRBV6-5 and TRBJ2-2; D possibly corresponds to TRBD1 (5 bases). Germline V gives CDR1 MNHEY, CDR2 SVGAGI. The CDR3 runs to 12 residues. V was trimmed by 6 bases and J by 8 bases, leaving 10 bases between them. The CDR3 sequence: CASSRAAGELFF. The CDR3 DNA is TGTGCCAGCAGCAGGGCGGCGGGGGAGCTGTTTTTT.